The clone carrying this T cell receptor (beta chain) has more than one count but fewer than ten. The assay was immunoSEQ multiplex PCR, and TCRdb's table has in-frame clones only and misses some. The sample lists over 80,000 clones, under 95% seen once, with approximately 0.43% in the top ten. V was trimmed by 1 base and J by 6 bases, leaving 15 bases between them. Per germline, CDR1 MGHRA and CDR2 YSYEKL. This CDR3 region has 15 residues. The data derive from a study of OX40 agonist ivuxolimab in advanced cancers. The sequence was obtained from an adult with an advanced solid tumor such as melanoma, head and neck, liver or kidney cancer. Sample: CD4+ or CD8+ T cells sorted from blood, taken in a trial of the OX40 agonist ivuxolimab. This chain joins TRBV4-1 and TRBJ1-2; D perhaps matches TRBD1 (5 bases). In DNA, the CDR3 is TGCGCCAGCAGCCAAGCATCCGGGAGGGGCGATGGCTACACCTTC. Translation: CASSQASGRGDGYTF.